Included here is one TCR beta chain sequence, with context. Its antigen is not known. These data originate in a study of T cell responses to AZD1222 COVID-19 vaccine. Looking at the study overall: Pooling of second doses given at about 4 or about 12 weeks was done.

Clones were sequenced by immunoSEQ multiplex PCR, and TCRdb holds only the in-frame ones, with some missing. The table shows about 160,000 clones, with more than 70% occurring only once. Study-wide results and caveats: A mostly white British donor set with more females was recruited, and clonal diversity was possibly underestimated. There were repertoire samples only from the period after the peak T cell response.

The TCR originated in an adult in good health. This material consisted of peripheral blood, taken on day 0 of AZD1222 vaccination.

In DNA, the CDR3 is TGTGCCTGGAGTGTAGGTCATTGGGGAGAGCAGTACTTC. Its translation: CAWSVGHWGEQYF. This chain uses TRBV30 with TRBJ2-7; D is ambiguous. Germline lookup yields CDR1 GTSNPN and CDR2 SVGIG (reference sequence). The V end lost 0 bases, the J end lost 7 bases, and 13 bases lay between the germline ends. The CDR3 is 13 amino acids.